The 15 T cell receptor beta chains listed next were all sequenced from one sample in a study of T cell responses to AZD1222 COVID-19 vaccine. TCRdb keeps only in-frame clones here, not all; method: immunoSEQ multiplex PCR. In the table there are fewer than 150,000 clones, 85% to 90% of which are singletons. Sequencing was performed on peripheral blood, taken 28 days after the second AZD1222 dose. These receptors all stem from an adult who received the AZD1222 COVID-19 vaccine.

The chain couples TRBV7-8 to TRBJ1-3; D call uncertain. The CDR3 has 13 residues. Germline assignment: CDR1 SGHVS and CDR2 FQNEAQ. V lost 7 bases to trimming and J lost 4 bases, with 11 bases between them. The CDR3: CASTTRSGNTIYF. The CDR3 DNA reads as TGTGCCAGCACCACACGGTCCGGAAACACCATATATTTT.

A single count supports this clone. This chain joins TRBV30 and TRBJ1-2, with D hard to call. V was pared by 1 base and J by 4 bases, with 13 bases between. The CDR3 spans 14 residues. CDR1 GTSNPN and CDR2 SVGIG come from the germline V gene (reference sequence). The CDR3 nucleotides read TGTGCCTGGAGTGCCGCCGGGGTGTTCTATGGCTACACCTTC. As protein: CAWSAAGVFYGYTF.

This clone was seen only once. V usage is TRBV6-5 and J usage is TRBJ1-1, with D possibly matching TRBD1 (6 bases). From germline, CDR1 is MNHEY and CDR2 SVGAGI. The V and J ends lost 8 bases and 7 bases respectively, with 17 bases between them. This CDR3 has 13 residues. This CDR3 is CASFEGGGDEAFF. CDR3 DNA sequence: TGTGCCAGCTTCGAGGGAGGGGGAGATGAAGCTTTCTTT.

DNA of the CDR3: TGTGCCAGCTCACCACAGGGACAGATGAATGAAAAACTGTTTTTT. This encodes CASSPQGQMNEKLFF. V and J are TRBV18 and TRBJ1-4, with 7 bases aligning to TRBD1. This CDR3 is 15 amino acids long. Trimming took 1 base from V and 5 from J; bases not matched to a gene: 4. The V gene's germline CDR1 is KGHSH and CDR2 LQKENI.

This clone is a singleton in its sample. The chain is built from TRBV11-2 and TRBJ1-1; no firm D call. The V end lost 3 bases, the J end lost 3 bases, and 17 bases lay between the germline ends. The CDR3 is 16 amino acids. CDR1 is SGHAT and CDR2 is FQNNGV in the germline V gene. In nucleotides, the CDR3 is TGTGCCAGCAGCTTTAGCCAGGTCGCCCTGGACACTGAAGCTTTCTTT. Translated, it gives CASSFSQVALDTEAFF.

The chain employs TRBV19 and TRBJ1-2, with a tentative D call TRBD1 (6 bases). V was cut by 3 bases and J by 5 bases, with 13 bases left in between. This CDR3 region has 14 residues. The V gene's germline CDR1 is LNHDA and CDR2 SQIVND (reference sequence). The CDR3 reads CASSIEQGFYGYTF. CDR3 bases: TGTGCCAGTAGTATTGAACAGGGCTTTTATGGCTACACCTTC.

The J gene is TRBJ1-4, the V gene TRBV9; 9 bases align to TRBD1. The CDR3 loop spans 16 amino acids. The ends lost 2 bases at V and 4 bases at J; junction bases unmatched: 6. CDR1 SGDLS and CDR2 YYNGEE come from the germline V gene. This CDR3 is CASSVVAGQGNEKLFF. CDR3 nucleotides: TGTGCCAGCAGCGTCGTAGCGGGACAGGGTAATGAAAAACTGTTTTTT.

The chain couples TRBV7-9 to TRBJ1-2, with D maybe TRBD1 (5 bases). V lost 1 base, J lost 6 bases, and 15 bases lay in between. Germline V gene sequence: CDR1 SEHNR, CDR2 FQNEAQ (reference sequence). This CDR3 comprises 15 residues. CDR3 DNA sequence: TGTGCCAGCAGCTTAGAAGCGAGGGCAGGGCATGGCTACACCTTC. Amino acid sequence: CASSLEARAGHGYTF.

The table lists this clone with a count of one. DNA of the CDR3: TGTGCCAGCAGTTTATCAGGCAGGAGCACTGAAGCTTTCTTT. Translating gives CASSLSGRSTEAFF. V gene TRBV28 combines with J gene TRBJ1-1; D uncertain. The CDR3 runs 14 residues. With 1 base removed from V and 4 bases from J, the gap between germline ends came to 10 bases. The germline CDR1 and CDR2 sequences are MDHEN and SYDVKM.

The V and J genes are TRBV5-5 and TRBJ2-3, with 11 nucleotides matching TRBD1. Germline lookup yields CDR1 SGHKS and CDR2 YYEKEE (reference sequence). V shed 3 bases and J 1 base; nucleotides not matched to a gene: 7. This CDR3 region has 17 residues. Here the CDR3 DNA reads TGTGCCAGCAGCTCTACACCGGGACAGGGGGGCACAGATACGCAGTATTTT. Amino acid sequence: CASSSTPGQGGTDTQYF.

CDR3 in DNA: TGTGCCAGCAGCTTTTCGACGACCTACTACGAGCAGTACTTC. Protein: CASSFSTTYYEQYF. The chain recombines TRBV7-3 with TRBJ2-7; D is ambiguous. The CDR3 loop spans 14 amino acids. V shed 3 bases and J shed 3 bases, with 12 bases lying between them. Germline V CDR1 and CDR2: SGHTA, FQGTGA.

In DNA, the CDR3 is TGTGCCAGTGGGGGGCGGATTAACACTGAAGCTTTCTTT. It encodes CASGGRINTEAFF. The V gene is TRBV19, the J gene TRBJ1-1, with TRBD1 as a possible D gene (6 bases). This CDR3 spans 13 amino acids. Germline CDR1 and CDR2: LNHDA and SQIVND (reference sequence). Trimming took off 8 bases at V and 2 bases at J, with 12 bases between the two ends.

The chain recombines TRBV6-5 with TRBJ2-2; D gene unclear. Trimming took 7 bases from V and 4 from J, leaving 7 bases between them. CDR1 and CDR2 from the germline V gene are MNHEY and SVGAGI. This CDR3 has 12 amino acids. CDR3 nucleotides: TGTGCCAGCATTGGGTCCACCGGGGAGCTGTTTTTT. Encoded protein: CASIGSTGELFF.

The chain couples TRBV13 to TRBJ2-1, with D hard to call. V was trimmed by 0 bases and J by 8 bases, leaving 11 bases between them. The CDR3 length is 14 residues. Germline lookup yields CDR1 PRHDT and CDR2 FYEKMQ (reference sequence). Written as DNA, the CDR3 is TGTGCCAGCAGCTTAGGTGGGGTAATCTATGAGCAGTTCTTC. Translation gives CASSLGGVIYEQFF.

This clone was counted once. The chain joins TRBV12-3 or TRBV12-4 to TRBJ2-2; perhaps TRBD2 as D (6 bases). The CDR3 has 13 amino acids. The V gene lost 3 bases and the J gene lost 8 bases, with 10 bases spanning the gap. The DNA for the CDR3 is TGTGCCAGCAGTTTCGGGAGAGTGGGGGAGCTGTTTTTT. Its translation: CASSFGRVGELFF.